This T cell receptor (beta chain) was recovered during a study of vaccination effects on CD4 cells after COVID-19. Overall study: Sampling occurred a median 72 days post second dose, range 14 to 241.

This table comes from immunoSEQ multiplex PCR, and its TCRdb copy is limited to in-frame clones, with some not included. The sample shows approximately 12,000 clones, roughly 70% of them seen only once. The V and J ends lost 2 bases and 4 bases respectively, with 9 bases between them. The CDR3 sequence is 14 residues long. Germline V CDR1 and CDR2: SNHLY, FYNNEI. ViraFEST used viral peptide pools to expand antigen-specific CD4+ T cells before sequencing. Scientists isolated CD4+ T cells after an approximately 10-day culture period ended. Participants were given two doses of BNT162b2 or mRNA-1273 vaccine. IL-2 medium supplanted half the medium on days 3 and 7. As concerns this clone: Its cognate antigen is unknown.

The study, taken as a whole, reports: Whether induced by infection or by vaccine, clones showed marked clonal contraction late after vaccination. The study had few convalescent patients and no early post-infection timepoints.

The input for sequencing was CD4+ T cells from PBMCs cultured with SARS-CoV-2 spike peptides, taken after COVID-19 vaccination. This receptor was taken from a human donor who received a COVID-19 vaccine. The V and J genes are TRBV2 and TRBJ1-5; D is uncertain. In nucleotides, the CDR3 is TGTGCCAGCAGTGAACGACCCTCTAATCAGCCCCAGCATTTT. Translation gives CASSERPSNQPQHF.